What follows describes a single T cell receptor beta chain. What it binds is unknown. Germline lookup yields CDR1 SEHNR and CDR2 FQNEAQ (reference sequence). J gave up 4 bases and V 4 bases, and 11 bases lay outside the gene matches. CDR3 size: 16 residues. Clones were sequenced by immunoSEQ multiplex PCR, and TCRdb holds only the in-frame ones, with some missing. Seen here are some 500,000 clones, 90% to 96% observed once, and the top ten hold roughly 0.06%. This record comes from a study of shared clonotypes between healthy human individuals. The wider study: Three CD4 naive, three CD4 memory, two CD8 naive and one CD8 memory plate were used per donor.

Notes on the study in general: Generation probabilities of non-shared clonotypes were lower (relative to those shared by all four donors). Enrolling few donors narrowed the genetic and exposure-history diversity that was represented.

Participating donors were healthy, HIV-negative adults free of recent acute infections or vaccinations. The rearrangement uses TRBV7-9 and TRBJ2-5; 8 bases match TRBD2. What was sequenced was naive CD4+ T cells sorted from blood. Specified subset: CD45RA+ positively selected. This receptor was taken from a woman aged 25-40 years in good health. The CDR3 DNA sequence: TGTGCCAGCAGCTACCGTCGGGGGAGCGGGGGAGAGACCCAGTACTTC. Its protein is CASSYRRGSGGETQYF.